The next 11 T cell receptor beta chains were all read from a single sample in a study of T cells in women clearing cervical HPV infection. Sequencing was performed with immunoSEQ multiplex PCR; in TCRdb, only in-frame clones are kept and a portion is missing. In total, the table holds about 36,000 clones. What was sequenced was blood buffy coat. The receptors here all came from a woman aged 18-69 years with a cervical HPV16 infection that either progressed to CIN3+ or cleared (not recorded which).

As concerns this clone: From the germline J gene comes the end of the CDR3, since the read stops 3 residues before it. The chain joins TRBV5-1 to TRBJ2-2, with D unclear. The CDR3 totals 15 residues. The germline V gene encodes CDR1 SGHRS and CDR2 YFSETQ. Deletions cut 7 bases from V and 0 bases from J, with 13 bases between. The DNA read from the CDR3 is TGCGCCAGCCCCCGCCAGGATTCGAACACCGGGGAG. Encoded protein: CASPRQDSNTGE. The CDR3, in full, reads CASPRQDSNTGELFF. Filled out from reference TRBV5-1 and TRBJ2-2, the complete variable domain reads KAGVTQTPRYLIKTRGQQVTLSCSPISGHRSVSWYQQTPGQGLQFLFEYFSETQRNKGNFPGRFSGRQFSNSRSEMNVSTLELGDSALYLCASPRQDSNTGELFFGEGSRLTVL.

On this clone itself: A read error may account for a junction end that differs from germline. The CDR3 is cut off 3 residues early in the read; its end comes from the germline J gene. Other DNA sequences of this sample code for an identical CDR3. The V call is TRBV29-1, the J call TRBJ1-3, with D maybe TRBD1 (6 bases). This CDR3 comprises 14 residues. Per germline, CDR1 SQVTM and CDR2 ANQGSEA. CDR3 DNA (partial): TGCAGCGTTCGAGGGGGTGCCTCTGGAAACACG. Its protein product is CSVRGGASGNT. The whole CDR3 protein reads CSVRGGASGNTIYF.

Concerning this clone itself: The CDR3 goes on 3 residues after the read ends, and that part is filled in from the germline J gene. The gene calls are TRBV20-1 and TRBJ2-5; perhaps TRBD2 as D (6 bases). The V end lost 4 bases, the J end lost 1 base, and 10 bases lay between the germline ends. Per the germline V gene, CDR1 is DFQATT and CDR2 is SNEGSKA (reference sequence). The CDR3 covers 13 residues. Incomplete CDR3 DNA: TGCAGTGCTACCCCGGGGGTCCAAGAGACC. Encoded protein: CSATPGVQET. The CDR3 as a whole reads CSATPGVQETQYF.

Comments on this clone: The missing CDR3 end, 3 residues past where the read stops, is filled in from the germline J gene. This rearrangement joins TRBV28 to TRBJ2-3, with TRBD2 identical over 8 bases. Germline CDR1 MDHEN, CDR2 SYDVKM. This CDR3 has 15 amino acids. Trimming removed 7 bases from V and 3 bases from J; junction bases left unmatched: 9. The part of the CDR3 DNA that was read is TGTGCCAGCACCCCGAGCGGGGGAGGTACAGATACG. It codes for CASTPSGGGTDT. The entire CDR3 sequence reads CASTPSGGGTDTQYF.

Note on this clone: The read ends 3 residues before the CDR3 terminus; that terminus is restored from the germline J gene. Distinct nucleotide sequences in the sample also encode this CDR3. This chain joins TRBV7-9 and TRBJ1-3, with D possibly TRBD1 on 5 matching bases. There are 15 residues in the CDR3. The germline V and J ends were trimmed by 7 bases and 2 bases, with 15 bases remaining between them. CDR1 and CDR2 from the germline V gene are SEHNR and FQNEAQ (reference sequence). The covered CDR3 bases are TGTGCCAGCACTTCGGACATCCTTCCTGGAAACACC. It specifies CASTSDILPGNT. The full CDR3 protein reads CASTSDILPGNTIYF.

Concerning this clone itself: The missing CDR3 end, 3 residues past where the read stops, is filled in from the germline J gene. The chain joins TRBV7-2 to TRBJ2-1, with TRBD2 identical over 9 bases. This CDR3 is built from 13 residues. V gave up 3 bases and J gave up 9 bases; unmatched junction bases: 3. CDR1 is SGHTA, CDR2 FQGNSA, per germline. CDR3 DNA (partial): TGTGCCAGCAGCTTGGGACTAGCTCCTGAG. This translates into CASSLGLAPE. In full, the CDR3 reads CASSLGLAPEQFF. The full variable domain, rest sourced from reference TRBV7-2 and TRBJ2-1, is GAGVSQSPSNKVTEKGKDVELRCDPISGHTALYWYRQSLGQGLEFLIYFQGNSAPDKSGLPSDRFSAERTGGSVSTLTIQRTQQEDSAVYLCASSLGLAPEQFFGPGTRLTVL.

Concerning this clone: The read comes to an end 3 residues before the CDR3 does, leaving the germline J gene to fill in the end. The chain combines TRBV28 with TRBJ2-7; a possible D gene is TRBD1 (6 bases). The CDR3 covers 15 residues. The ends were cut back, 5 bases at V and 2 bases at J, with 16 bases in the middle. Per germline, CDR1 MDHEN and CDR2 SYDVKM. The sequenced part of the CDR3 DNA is TGTGCCAGCAGTCCTACCCAGGGGTTCGCCTACGAG. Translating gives CASSPTQGFAYE. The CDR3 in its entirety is CASSPTQGFAYEQYF.

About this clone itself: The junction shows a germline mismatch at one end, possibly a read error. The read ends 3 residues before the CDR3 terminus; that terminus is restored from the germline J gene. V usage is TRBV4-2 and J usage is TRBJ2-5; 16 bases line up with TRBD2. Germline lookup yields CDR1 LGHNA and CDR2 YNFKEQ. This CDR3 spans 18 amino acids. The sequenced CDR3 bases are TGTGTCAGCAGCCAAGGAGGGACTAGCGGGGGGGCCGGATTGACC. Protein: CVSSQGGTSGGAGLT. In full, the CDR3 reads CVSSQGGTSGGAGLTQYF.

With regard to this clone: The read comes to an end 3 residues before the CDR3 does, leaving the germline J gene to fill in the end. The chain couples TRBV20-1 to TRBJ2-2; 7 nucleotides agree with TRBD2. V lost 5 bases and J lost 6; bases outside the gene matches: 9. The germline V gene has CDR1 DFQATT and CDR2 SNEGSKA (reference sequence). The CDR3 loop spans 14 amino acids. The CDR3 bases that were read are TGCAGTGCTCGTTTTGAGGGAGGGGCCGGGGAG. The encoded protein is CSARFEGGAGE. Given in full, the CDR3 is CSARFEGGAGELFF.

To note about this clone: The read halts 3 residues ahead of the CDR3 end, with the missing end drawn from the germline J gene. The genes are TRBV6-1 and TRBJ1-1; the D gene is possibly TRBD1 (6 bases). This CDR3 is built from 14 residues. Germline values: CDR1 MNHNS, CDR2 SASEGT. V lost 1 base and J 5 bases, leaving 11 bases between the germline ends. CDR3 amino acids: CASSEDIGGTEAFF. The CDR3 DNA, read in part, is TGTGCCAGCAGTGAAGACATAGGGGGAACTGAA.

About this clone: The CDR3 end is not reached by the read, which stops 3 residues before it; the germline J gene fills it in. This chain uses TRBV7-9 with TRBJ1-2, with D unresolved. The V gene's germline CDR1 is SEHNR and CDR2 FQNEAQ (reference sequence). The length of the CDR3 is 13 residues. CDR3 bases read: TGTGCCAGCAGCCACCAGACGGACTACGAC. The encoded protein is CASSHQTDYD. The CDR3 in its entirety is CASSHQTDYDYTF.